Sequencing of this TCR beta chain was carried out in a study of blood T cell repertoires in COVID-19. The wider study: Samples came from the United States, Italy and Spain, spanning acute and convalescent COVID-19. The cDNA or gDNA used as material had been derived from T cells, B-cell-depleted T cells, or PBMCs.

In the study's own analysis: Cell counts per sample came from amplifying reference gene primers. Here immunoSEQ multiplex PCR was the method, and the copy in TCRdb shows in-frame clones only, minus some. V and J calls plus clone size are reproduced from that table; the DNA served to infer D and trimming. Counted here are over 90,000 clones, approximately 84% occurring once; the ten biggest clones make up over 9.5%. This TCR came from a man aged 40-49 years with active or convalescent COVID-19. The sequenced material came from peripheral blood.

The CDR3 reads CASRSDTPGQFF. The CDR3 DNA reads TGTGCCAGCAGATCTGACACCCCCGGGCAGTTCTTC. V gene TRBV7-9 combines with J gene TRBJ2-1, with D uncertain. The V end lost 6 bases, the J end lost 12 bases, and 15 bases lay between the germline ends. CDR3 length: 12 amino acids. CDR1 is SEHNR, CDR2 FQNEAQ, per germline (reference sequence). The full variable domain, with the rest looked up from reference TRBV7-9 and TRBJ2-1, is DTGVSQNPRHKITKRGQNVTFRCDPISEHNRLYWYRQTLGQGPEFLTYFQNEAQLEKSRLLSDRFSAERPKGSFSTLEIQRTEQGDSAMYLCASRSDTPGQFFGPGTRLTVL.